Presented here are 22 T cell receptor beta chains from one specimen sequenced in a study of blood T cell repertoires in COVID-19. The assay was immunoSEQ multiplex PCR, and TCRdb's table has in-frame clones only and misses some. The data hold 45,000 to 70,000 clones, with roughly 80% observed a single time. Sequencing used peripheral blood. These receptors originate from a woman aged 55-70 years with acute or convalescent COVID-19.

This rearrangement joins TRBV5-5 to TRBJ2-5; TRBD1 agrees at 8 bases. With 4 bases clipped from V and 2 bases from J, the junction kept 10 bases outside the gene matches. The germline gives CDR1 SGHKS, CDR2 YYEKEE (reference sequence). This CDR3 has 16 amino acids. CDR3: CASSRRTGLGQETQYF. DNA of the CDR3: TGTGCCAGCAGCCGGCGGACAGGGCTGGGACAAGAGACCCAGTACTTC.

CDR3 sequence: CATSDAGARGNTGELFF. CDR3 sequence (DNA): TGTGCCACCAGTGACGCTGGGGCGCGGGGGAATACCGGGGAGCTGTTTTTT. The chain links TRBV24-1 to TRBJ2-2, with 7 nucleotides matching TRBD2. This CDR3 comprises 17 residues. CDR1 and CDR2 (germline): KGHDR, SFDVKD. Germline trimming cut 4 bases from V and 5 bases from J; bases unmatched to any gene: 12.

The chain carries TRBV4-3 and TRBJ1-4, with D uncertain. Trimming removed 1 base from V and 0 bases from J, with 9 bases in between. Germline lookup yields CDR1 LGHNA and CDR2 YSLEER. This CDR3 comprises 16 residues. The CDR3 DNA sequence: TGCGCCAGCAGCCAAGGGAGAGTCTCAACTAATGAAAAACTGTTTTTT. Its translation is CASSQGRVSTNEKLFF.

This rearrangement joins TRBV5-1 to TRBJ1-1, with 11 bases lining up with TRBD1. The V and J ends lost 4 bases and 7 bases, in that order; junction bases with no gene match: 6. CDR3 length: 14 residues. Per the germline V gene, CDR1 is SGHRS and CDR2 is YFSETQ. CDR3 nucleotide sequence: TGCGCCAGCAGCCAACGGACAGGGGGCATTGAAGCTTTCTTT. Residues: CASSQRTGGIEAFF. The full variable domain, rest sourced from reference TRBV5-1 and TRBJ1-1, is KAGVTQTPRYLIKTRGQQVTLSCSPISGHRSVSWYQQTPGQGLQFLFEYFSETQRNKGNFPGRFSGRQFSNSRSEMNVSTLELGDSALYLCASSQRTGGIEAFFGQGTRLTVV.

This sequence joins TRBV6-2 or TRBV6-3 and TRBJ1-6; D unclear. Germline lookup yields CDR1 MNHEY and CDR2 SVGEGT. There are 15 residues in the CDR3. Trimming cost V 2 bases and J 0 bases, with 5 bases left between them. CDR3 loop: CASSYGGSYNSPLHF. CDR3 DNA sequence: TGTGCCAGCAGTTACGGAGGCTCCTATAATTCACCCCTCCACTTT.

The CDR3 nucleotides are TGTGCCAGCGCGACAGGGGAGGGCTATGGCTACACCTTC. Its protein product is CASATGEGYGYTF. The genes are TRBV12-3 or TRBV12-4 and TRBJ1-2; 8 bases match TRBD1. Trimming cost V 8 bases and J 4 bases; bases outside gene matches: 6. CDR3 length: 13 amino acids.

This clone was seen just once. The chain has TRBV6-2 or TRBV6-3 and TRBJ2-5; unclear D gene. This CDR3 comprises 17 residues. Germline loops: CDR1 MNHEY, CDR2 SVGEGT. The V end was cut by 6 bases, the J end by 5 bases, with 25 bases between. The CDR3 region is CASSRPTDLRRGETQYF. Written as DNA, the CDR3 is TGTGCCAGCAGCCGACCGACCGACTTAAGGCGTGGTGAGACCCAGTACTTC.

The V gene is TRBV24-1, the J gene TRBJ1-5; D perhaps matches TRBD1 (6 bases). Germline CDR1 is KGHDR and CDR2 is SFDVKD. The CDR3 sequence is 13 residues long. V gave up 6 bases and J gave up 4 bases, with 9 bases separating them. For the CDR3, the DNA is TGTGCCACCAGTCCCAGGGGAAATCAGCCCCAGCATTTT. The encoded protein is CATSPRGNQPQHF.

The CDR3 DNA reads TGTGCCAGCTCACCGACCGGGCCGCGGGAAAACACCATATATTTT. Encoded protein: CASSPTGPRENTIYF. The gene calls are TRBV18 and TRBJ1-3; no definite D call. The CDR3 is 15 amino acids. Germline lookup yields CDR1 KGHSH and CDR2 LQKENI. Between the trimmed V and J ends, which lost 3 bases and 6 bases, there was a span of 15 bases.

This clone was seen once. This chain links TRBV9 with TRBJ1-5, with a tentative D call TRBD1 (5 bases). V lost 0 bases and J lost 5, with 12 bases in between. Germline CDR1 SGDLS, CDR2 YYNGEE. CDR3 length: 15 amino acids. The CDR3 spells CASSVDWGEDQPQHF. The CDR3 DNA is TGTGCCAGCAGCGTAGATTGGGGGGAGGATCAGCCCCAGCATTTT.

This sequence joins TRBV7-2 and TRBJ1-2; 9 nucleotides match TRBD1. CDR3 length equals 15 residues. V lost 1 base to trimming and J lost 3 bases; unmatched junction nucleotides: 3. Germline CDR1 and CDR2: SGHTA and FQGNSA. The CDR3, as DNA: TGTGCCAGCAGCTTAGACACAGGGGGCTACTATGGCTACACCTTC. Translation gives CASSLDTGGYYGYTF.

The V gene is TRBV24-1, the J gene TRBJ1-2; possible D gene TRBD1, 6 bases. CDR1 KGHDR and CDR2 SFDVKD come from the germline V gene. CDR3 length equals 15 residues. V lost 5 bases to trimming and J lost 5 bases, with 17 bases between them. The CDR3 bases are TGTGCCACCAGTGGCCCGGGACACGGGTTGTATGGCTACACCTTC. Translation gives CATSGPGHGLYGYTF.

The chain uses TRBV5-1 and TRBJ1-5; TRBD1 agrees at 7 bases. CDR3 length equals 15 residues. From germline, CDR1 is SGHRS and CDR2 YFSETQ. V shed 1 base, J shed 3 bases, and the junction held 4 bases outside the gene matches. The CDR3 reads CASSLTGEDNQPQHF. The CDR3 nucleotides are TGCGCCAGCAGCTTGACAGGGGAGGACAATCAGCCCCAGCATTTT.

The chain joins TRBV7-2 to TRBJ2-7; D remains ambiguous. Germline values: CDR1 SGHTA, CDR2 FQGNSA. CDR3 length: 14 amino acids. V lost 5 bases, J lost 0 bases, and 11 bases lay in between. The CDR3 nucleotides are TGTGCCAGCAGCCTAGACTGGAGCTCCTACGAGCAGTACTTC. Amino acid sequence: CASSLDWSSYEQYF.

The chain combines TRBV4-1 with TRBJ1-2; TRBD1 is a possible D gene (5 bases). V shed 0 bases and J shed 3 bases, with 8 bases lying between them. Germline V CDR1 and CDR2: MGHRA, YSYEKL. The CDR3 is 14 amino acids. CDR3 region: CASSQEQEYYGYTF. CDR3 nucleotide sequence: TGCGCCAGCAGCCAAGAACAGGAATACTATGGCTACACCTTC.

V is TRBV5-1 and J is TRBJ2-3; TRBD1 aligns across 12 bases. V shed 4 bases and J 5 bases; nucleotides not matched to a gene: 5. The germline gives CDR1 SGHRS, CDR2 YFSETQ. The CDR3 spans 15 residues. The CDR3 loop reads CASSLGTGGVDTQYF. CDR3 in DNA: TGCGCCAGCAGCCTGGGGACAGGGGGCGTAGATACGCAGTATTTT.

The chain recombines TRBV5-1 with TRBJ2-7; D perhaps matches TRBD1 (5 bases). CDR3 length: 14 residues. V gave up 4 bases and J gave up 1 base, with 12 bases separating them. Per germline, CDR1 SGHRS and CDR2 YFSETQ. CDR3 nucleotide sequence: TGCGCCAGCAGCCCGTTGACAGAATCCTACGAGCAGTACTTC. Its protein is CASSPLTESYEQYF.

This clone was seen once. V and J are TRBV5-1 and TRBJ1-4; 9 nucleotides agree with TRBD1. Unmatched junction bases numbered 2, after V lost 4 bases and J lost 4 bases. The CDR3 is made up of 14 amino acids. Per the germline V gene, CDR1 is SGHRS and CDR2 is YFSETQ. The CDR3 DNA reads TGCGCCAGCAGCCTGGACAGGGGTAATGAAAAACTGTTTTTT. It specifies CASSLDRGNEKLFF.

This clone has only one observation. CDR3 sequence (DNA): TGTGCCAGCAGCTTAGGGACAGGGCGTCGGGAGACCCAGTACTTC. This gives the protein CASSLGTGRRETQYF. The chain employs TRBV11-3 and TRBJ2-5; 8 nucleotides align to TRBD1. Trimming removed 1 base from V and 5 bases from J; junction bases left unmatched: 6. The CDR3 sequence is 15 residues long. CDR1 is SGHNT, CDR2 YENEEA, per germline.

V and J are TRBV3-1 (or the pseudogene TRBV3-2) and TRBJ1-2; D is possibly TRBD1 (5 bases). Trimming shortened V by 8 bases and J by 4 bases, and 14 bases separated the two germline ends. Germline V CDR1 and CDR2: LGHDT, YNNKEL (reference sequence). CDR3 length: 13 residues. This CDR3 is CASWGGTVYGYTF. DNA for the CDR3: TGTGCCAGCTGGGGGGGGACGGTCTATGGCTACACCTTC.

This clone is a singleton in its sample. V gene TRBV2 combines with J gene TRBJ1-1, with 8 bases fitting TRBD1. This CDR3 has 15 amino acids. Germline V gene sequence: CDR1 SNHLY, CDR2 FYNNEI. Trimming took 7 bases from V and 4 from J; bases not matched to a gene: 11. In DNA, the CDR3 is TGTGCCAGCATCCTGCAGGGGGCTTGGGCCACTGAAGCTTTCTTT. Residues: CASILQGAWATEAFF.

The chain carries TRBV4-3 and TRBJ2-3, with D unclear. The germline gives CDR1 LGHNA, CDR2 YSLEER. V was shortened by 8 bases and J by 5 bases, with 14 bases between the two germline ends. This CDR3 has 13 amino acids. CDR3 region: CASGYRGGDTQYF. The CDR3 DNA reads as TGCGCCAGCGGCTATAGAGGTGGAGATACGCAGTATTTT.